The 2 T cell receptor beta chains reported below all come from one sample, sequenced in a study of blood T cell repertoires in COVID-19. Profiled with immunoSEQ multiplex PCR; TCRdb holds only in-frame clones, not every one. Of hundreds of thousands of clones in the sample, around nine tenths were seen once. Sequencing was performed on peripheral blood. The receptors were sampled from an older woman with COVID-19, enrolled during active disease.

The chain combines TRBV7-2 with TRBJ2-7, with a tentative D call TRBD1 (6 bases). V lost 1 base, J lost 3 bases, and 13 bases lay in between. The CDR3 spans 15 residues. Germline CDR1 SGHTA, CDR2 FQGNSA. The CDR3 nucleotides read TGTGCCAGCAGCTTAGGAACGACAGGAATCTACGAGCAGTACTTC. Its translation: CASSLGTTGIYEQYF.

CDR3 residues: CASSVGRGGETQYF. As DNA, the CDR3 is TGTGCCAGCAGTGTAGGGCGGGGAGGAGAGACCCAGTACTTC. The chain carries TRBV2 and TRBJ2-5; D may be TRBD2 (6 bases). The length of the CDR3 is 14 residues. CDR1 is SNHLY, CDR2 FYNNEI, per germline. V lost 4 bases, J lost 4 bases, and 13 bases lay in between.